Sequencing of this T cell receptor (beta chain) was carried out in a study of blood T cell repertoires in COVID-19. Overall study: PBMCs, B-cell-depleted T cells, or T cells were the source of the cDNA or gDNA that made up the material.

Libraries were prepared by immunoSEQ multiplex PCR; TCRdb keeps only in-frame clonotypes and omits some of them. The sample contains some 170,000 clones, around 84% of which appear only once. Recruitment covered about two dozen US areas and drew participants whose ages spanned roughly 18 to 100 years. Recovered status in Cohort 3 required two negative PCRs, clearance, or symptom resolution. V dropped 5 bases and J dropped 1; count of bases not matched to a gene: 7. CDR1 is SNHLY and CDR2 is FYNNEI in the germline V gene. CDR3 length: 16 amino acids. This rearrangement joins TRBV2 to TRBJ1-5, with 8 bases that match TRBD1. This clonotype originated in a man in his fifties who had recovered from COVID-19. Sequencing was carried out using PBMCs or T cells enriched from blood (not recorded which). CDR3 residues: CASSHTGGISNQPQHF. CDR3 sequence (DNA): TGTGCCAGCAGTCATACAGGGGGGATAAGCAATCAGCCCCAGCATTTT.